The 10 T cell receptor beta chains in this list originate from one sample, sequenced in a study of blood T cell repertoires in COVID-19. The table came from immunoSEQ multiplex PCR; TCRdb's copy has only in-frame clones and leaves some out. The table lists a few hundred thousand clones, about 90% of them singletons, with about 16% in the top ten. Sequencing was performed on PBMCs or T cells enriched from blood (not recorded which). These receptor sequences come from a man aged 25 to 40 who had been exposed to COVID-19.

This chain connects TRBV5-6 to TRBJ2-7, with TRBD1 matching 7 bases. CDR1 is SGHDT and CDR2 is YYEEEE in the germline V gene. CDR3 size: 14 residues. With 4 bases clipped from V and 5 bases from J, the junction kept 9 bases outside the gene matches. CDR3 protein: CASSRYDRVHEQYF. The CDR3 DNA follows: TGTGCCAGCAGCCGGTATGACAGGGTCCACGAGCAGTACTTC.

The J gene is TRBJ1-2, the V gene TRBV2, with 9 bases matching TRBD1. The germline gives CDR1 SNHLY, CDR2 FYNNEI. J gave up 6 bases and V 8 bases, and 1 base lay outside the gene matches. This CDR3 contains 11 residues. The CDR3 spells CASRTGDGYTF. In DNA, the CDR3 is TGTGCCAGCCGGACAGGGGATGGCTACACCTTC.

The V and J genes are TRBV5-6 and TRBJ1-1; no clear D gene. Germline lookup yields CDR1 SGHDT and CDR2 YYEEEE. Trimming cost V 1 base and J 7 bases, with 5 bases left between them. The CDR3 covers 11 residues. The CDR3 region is CASSLRVEAFF. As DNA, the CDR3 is TGTGCCAGCAGCTTGCGAGTTGAAGCTTTCTTT.

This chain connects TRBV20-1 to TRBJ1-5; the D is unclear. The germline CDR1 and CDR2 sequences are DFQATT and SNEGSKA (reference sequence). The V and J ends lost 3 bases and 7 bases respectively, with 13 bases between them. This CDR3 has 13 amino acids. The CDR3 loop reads CSASLGRWQPQHF. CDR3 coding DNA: TGCAGTGCTAGTTTGGGCCGTTGGCAGCCCCAGCATTTT.

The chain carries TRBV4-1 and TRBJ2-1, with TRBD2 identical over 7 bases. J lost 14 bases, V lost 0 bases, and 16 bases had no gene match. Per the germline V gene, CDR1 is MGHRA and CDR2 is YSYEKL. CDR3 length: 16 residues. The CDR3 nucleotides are TGCGCCAGCAGCCAAGACTCGCCATGGGGCCGGGGAGGGAAGTTCTTC. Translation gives CASSQDSPWGRGGKFF.

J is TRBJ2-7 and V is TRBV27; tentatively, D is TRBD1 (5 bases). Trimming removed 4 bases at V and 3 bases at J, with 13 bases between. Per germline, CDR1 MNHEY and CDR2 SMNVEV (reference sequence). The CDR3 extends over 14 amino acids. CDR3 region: CASSSSGLIYEQYF. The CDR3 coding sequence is TGTGCCAGCAGTTCTTCAGGGTTAATCTACGAGCAGTACTTC.

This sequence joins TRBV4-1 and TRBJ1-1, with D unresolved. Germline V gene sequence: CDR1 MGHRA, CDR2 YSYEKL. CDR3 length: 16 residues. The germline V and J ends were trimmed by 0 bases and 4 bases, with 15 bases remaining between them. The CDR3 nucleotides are TGCGCCAGCAGCCAAGATTGGGTCCGGGGTGGCACTGAAGCTTTCTTT. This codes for CASSQDWVRGGTEAFF.

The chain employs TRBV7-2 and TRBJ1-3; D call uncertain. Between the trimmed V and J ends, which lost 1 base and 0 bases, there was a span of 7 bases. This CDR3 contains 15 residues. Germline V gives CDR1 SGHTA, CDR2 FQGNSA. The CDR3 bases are TGTGCCAGCAGCTTAGGTCCCTACTCTGGAAACACCATATATTTT. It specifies CASSLGPYSGNTIYF. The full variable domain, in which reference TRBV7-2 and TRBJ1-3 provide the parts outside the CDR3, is GAGVSQSPSNKVTEKGKDVELRCDPISGHTALYWYRQSLGQGLEFLIYFQGNSAPDKSGLPSDRFSAERTGGSVSTLTIQRTQQEDSAVYLCASSLGPYSGNTIYFGEGSWLTVV.

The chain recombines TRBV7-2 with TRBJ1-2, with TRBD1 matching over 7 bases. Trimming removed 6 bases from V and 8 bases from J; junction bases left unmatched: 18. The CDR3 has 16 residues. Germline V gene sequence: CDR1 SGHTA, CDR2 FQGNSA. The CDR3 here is CASRHLRYRGIWGYTF. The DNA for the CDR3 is TGTGCCAGCAGACACCTTCGATACAGGGGAATCTGGGGCTACACCTTC.

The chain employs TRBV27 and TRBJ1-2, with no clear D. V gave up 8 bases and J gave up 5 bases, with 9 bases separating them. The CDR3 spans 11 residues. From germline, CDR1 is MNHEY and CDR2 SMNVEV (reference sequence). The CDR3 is CASGRGYGYTF. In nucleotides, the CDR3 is TGTGCCAGCGGGCGGGGATATGGCTACACCTTC.